Listed below are T cell receptor beta chains from one sample, sequenced in a study of shared clonotypes between healthy human individuals. Data came from immunoSEQ multiplex PCR; TCRdb stores just in-frame clones and leaves some out. The sample records 2,500,000 or so clones, about nine tenths being singletons. Sequenced input: naive CD4+ T cells from PBMCs. The source is a man between 18 and 29 years old in good health. Some clones in this sample may be carry-over from other donors' samples. Each CDR3 is given with its conserved first and last residue. Each record gives: clone size, J gene, D gene, V gene, CDR3 DNA, CDR3 protein. D genes are given only for firm matches. The size entry is marked missing in some rows and otherwise reads once, few, many or a size class.

>.|TRBJ1-5|TRBD1|TRBV7-9
TGTGCCAGCAGCTTAGCTCCTGACAGGGAGGGTCAGCCCCAGCATTTT
CASSLAPDREGQPQHF
>.|TRBJ2-3|.|TRBV6-5
TGTGCCAGTAACCAAGGCGGAGGGGGTATAGATACGCAGTATTTT
CASNQGGGGIDTQYF
>.|TRBJ1-1|TRBD1|TRBV2
TGTGCCAGCAGACGACAGGGCCTTTACACTGAAGCTTTCTTT
CASRRQGLYTEAFF
>.|TRBJ2-1|.|TRBV18
TGTGCCAGCTCACCATCTGGGTGGACATACAATGAGCAGTTCTTC
CASSPSGWTYNEQFF
>.|TRBJ1-1|.|TRBV5-1
TGCGCCAGCAGTTTAATAAGTGCCCCGAACACTGAAGCTTTCTTT
CASSLISAPNTEAFF
>.|TRBJ2-1|TRBD2|TRBV7-9
TGTGCCAGCAGGTTGGGACTAGCGGGAGGGCCGTCAGACAATGAGCAGTTCTTC
CASRLGLAGGPSDNEQFF
>.|TRBJ1-3|.|TRBV19
TGTGCCAGTAGTATTGGGGGCTACGGAAACACCATATATTTT
CASSIGGYGNTIYF
>.|TRBJ1-2|.|TRBV5-6
TGTGCCAGCAGCTTGGGAAGAAACTATGGCTACACCTTC
CASSLGRNYGYTF
>.|TRBJ1-4|TRBD1|TRBV12-5
TGTGCTAGTGGTGCTTTTACAGGGGTGGCTAATGAAAAACTGTTTTTT
CASGAFTGVANEKLFF
>.|TRBJ1-3|TRBD1|TRBV9
TGTGCCAGCAAAGGGGGCAACGGAAACACCATATATTTT
CASKGGNGNTIYF
>.|TRBJ2-1|TRBD2|TRBV5-1
TGCGCCAGCAGCCCGGTAGCGGGAGCGGGATACAATGAGCAGTTCTTC
CASSPVAGAGYNEQFF
>.|TRBJ2-7|.|TRBV28
TGTGCCAGCAGCATCGGACCGTTTTATCCCTACGAGCAGTACTTC
CASSIGPFYPYEQYF
>.|TRBJ2-7|.|TRBV6-5
TGTGCCAGCAGTCCACAGGGCTACGAGCAGTACTTC
CASSPQGYEQYF
>few|TRBJ1-2|TRBD1|TRBV5-1
TGCGCCAGCAGACCGGACAGGGACTATGGCTACACCTTC
CASRPDRDYGYTF
>.|TRBJ2-5|.|TRBV30
TGTGCCTGGAGTGACTGGGCCCAGAGAAGGAACCAAGAGACCCAGTACTTC
CAWSDWAQRRNQETQYF
>.|TRBJ2-3|TRBD2|TRBV9
TGTGCCAGCAGCGTAGGTGCCGGGAGGGCCATGGCAGATACGCAGTATTTT
CASSVGAGRAMADTQYF
>.|TRBJ1-2|TRBD1|TRBV28
TGTGCCAGCAGGAAATTCCTTCAAGGGGGCGCGGGTGGCTACACCTTC
CASRKFLQGGAGGYTF
>.|TRBJ1-2|TRBD1|TRBV5-6
TGTGCCAGCAGCCCTCCTCCCGGGACAGACCAACTCTATGGCTACACCTTC
CASSPPPGTDQLYGYTF
>.|TRBJ1-5|.|TRBV4-3
TGCGCCAGCAGCCAAGTTTGGACAGTACCTCAGCCCCAGCATTTT
CASSQVWTVPQPQHF
>once|TRBJ1-4|TRBD1|TRBV27
TGTGCCAGCAGTGACCAGGGGGCCGGGAATGAAAAACTGTTTTTT
CASSDQGAGNEKLFF